This T cell receptor (beta chain) emerged from a study of regulatory T cells in long-lasting Graves disease. This sample's time point: newly diagnosed GD, antithyroid drugs for less than 3 months. RNA extracted from PBMCs served as the sequencing template. This clonotype came up many times. iRepertoire HTBI primers and Arm-PCR of CDR3 regions built TCR beta libraries. Each CDR3 protein is one row after TCRdb ran MiXCR on the multiplex PCR reads. The table has about 350,000 distinct CDR3 sequences, over 15% seen once. This sample also appeared in a second study, on T cells in Graves' hyperthyroidism and ophthalmopathy.

Material: peripheral blood mononuclear cells (PBMCs), obtained at new diagnosis, from a patient treated with antithyroid drugs. The receptor comes from a man between 40 and 49 years old with Graves disease.

The CDR3 spells CASSAQGGGYTF. The CDR3 nucleotides are TGTGCCAGCAGTGCGCAGGGAGGTGGCTACACCTTC. The chain is built from TRBV12-3 or TRBV12-4 and TRBJ1-2; the D gene is possibly TRBD1 (5 bases). This CDR3 spans 12 amino acids. Trimming left V 5 bases short and J 7 bases short, with 11 bases between.